This T cell receptor beta chain was obtained from a study of T cell responses to AZD1222 COVID-19 vaccine. About this clone: Its specificity is not known.

V was clipped by 2 bases and J by 7 bases; unmatched bases: 9. This CDR3 contains 16 residues. Germline CDR1 WNHNN, CDR2 SYGVQD (reference sequence). Assay: immunoSEQ multiplex PCR; the TCRdb copy retains only in-frame clones and omits some. Here the sample spans about 170,000 clones, about nine tenths being singletons. Study observations and caveats: Spike-specific TCR breadth and depth were elevated following two AZD1222 doses. The study sampled repertoires only after the peak T cell response. Most donors were white British, females outnumbered males, and clonal diversity was possibly underestimated. Nearly half of spike-specific TCRs reportedly target variant regions that are unmutated in the B.1.351 and B.1.1.7 variants.

The sample here was peripheral blood, taken on day 0 of AZD1222 vaccination. V is TRBV10-1 and J is TRBJ2-7; 12 bases line up with TRBD2. The source is an adult in good health. CDR3 bases: TGCGCCAGCAGTGAGCGTCTAGCGGGAGGGAGGGATGAGCAGTACTTC. Translation: CASSERLAGGRDEQYF.